Listed below are T cell receptor beta chains from one sample, sequenced in a study of a mutant IDH1 vaccine in newly diagnosed glioma. Sequenced by immunoSEQ multiplex PCR; TCRdb stores in-frame clones only, minus some. The table records about 55,000 clones, approximately 81% of them present only once. What these receptors recognize is not known. Here the sequenced sample was PBMCs, taken from a glioma patient whose treatment included an IDH1 peptide vaccine. All receptors derive from a woman aged 18-29 years with glioma. CDR3s include the opening cysteine and the closing phenylalanine or tryptophan. D genes are given only for firm matches. The listing skips clone size in some rows; elsewhere it reads once, few, many or a size class.

j_gene: TRBJ1-1
v_gene: TRBV4-2
len: 12
abundance: .
d_gene: .
CDR3nt: TGTGCCAGCGGCCGGACAGTAACTGAAGCTTTCTTT
CDR3aa: CASGRTVTEAFF

j_gene: TRBJ2-1
v_gene: TRBV10-2
len: 17
abundance: .
d_gene: .
CDR3nt: TGCGCCAGCAGTGAGTCGATATCAGGGGCCCTTCACAATGAGCAGTTCTTC
CDR3aa: CASSESISGALHNEQFF

j_gene: TRBJ2-6
v_gene: TRBV7-3
len: 14
abundance: .
d_gene: .
CDR3nt: TGTGCCAGCAGTTTGGGCTCTGGGGCCAACGTCCTGACTTTC
CDR3aa: CASSLGSGANVLTF

j_gene: TRBJ2-1
v_gene: TRBV30
len: 17
abundance: .
d_gene: .
CDR3nt: TGTGCCTGGAGAGGGGGGGGAGGCGGGGTCACTTACAATGAGCAGTTCTTC
CDR3aa: CAWRGGGGGVTYNEQFF

j_gene: TRBJ2-6
v_gene: TRBV5-1
len: 17
abundance: .
d_gene: TRBD1
CDR3nt: TGCGCCAGCAGCACCGGGACAGGGGTCTCTGGGGCCAACGTCCTGACTTTC
CDR3aa: CASSTGTGVSGANVLTF

j_gene: TRBJ2-3
v_gene: TRBV18
len: 16
abundance: .
d_gene: .
CDR3nt: TGTGCCAGCTCAGCCCTCCGGGACACTGAGGGAGATACGCAGTATTTT
CDR3aa: CASSALRDTEGDTQYF

j_gene: TRBJ2-7
v_gene: TRBV7-6
len: 15
abundance: .
d_gene: .
CDR3nt: TGTGCCAGCAGCTCGATACCAGGGGCTCTGTACGAGCAGTACTTC
CDR3aa: CASSSIPGALYEQYF

j_gene: TRBJ1-1
v_gene: TRBV9
len: 13
abundance: .
d_gene: .
CDR3nt: TGTGCCAGCAGCGTACAGATGAACACTGAAGCTTTCTTT
CDR3aa: CASSVQMNTEAFF

j_gene: TRBJ2-7
v_gene: TRBV6-5
len: 13
abundance: .
d_gene: .
CDR3nt: TGTGCCAGCAGTTACTCCGGGGAGGTCGAGCAGTACTTC
CDR3aa: CASSYSGEVEQYF

j_gene: TRBJ2-7
v_gene: TRBV27
len: 16
abundance: .
d_gene: .
CDR3nt: TGTGCCAGCAGTTTACGGTCGGGGCCAAGTGCCTACGAGCAGTACTTC
CDR3aa: CASSLRSGPSAYEQYF

j_gene: TRBJ1-2
v_gene: TRBV11-2
len: 13
abundance: .
d_gene: .
CDR3nt: TGTGCCAGCAGGCGCGACCAAGGCTATGGCTACACCTTC
CDR3aa: CASRRDQGYGYTF

j_gene: TRBJ2-3
v_gene: TRBV12-5
len: 11
abundance: .
d_gene: .
CDR3nt: TGTGCTAGTGGTTTCTTAGATACGCAGTATTTT
CDR3aa: CASGFLDTQYF

j_gene: TRBJ2-5
v_gene: TRBV7-6
len: 16
abundance: .
d_gene: TRBD2
CDR3nt: TGTGCCAGCAGCTTAGCGGGACTAGCGGGGTTGGAGACCCAGTACTTC
CDR3aa: CASSLAGLAGLETQYF

j_gene: TRBJ1-1
v_gene: TRBV11-2
len: 13
abundance: few
d_gene: .
CDR3nt: TGTGCCAGCAGCCCTGGGGGGGAAGGTGGGGCTTTCTTT
CDR3aa: CASSPGGEGGAFF

j_gene: TRBJ1-4
v_gene: TRBV10-3
len: 14
abundance: .
d_gene: .
CDR3nt: TGTGCCATCAGTGAGGGCACCCAGGGAGAAAAACTGTTTTTT
CDR3aa: CAISEGTQGEKLFF

j_gene: TRBJ1-1
v_gene: TRBV11-3
len: 15
abundance: once
d_gene: .
CDR3nt: TGTGCCAGCAGCGCCCGCGGGAGGGCGAACACTGAAGCTTTCTTT
CDR3aa: CASSARGRANTEAFF

j_gene: TRBJ2-1
v_gene: TRBV11-3
len: 14
abundance: .
d_gene: .
CDR3nt: TGTGCCAGCAGCCCCGACACGGAGCTCGGTGAGCAGTTCTTC
CDR3aa: CASSPDTELGEQFF

j_gene: TRBJ2-5
v_gene: TRBV6-1
len: 12
abundance: .
d_gene: .
CDR3nt: TGTGCCAGCAGTGAAGGGGGGGAGACCCAGTACTTC
CDR3aa: CASSEGGETQYF

j_gene: TRBJ2-7
v_gene: TRBV6-1
len: 15
abundance: .
d_gene: TRBD2
CDR3nt: TGTGCCAGCACCCTGCTAGCGGGAGAGGGAAACGAGCAGTACTTC
CDR3aa: CASTLLAGEGNEQYF

j_gene: TRBJ2-1
v_gene: TRBV5-6
len: 11
abundance: .
d_gene: .
CDR3nt: TGTGCCAGCAGCTTCGGCTTGCTAGAATTCTTC
CDR3aa: CASSFGLLEFF

j_gene: TRBJ1-1
v_gene: TRBV4-3
len: 14
abundance: .
d_gene: .
CDR3nt: TGCGCCAGCAGCCAAGATCGGGCGGGTTCTGAAGCTTTCTTT
CDR3aa: CASSQDRAGSEAFF

j_gene: TRBJ2-5
v_gene: TRBV5-1
len: 13
abundance: .
d_gene: .
CDR3nt: TGCGCCAGCAGCTTGGGGGGTTGGGAGACCCAGTACTTC
CDR3aa: CASSLGGWETQYF

j_gene: TRBJ1-5
v_gene: TRBV27
len: 16
abundance: once
d_gene: TRBD1
CDR3nt: TGTGCCAGCCGCCCGGGACAGCTCTATAGCAATCAGCCCCAGCATTTT
CDR3aa: CASRPGQLYSNQPQHF

j_gene: TRBJ2-5
v_gene: TRBV7-9
len: 14
abundance: .
d_gene: .
CDR3nt: TGTGCCAGCACCGATCGGGGTTCCACAGAGACCCAGTACTTC
CDR3aa: CASTDRGSTETQYF

j_gene: TRBJ2-6
v_gene: TRBV6-5
len: 15
abundance: .
d_gene: .
CDR3nt: TGTGCCAGCAGTTACGTTCCCTCTGGGGCCAACGTCCTGACTTTC
CDR3aa: CASSYVPSGANVLTF

j_gene: TRBJ1-2
v_gene: TRBV5-6
len: 15
abundance: .
d_gene: .
CDR3nt: TGTGCCAGCAGCGGAGAGGTGTCAGGGCGAGGTGGCTACACCTTC
CDR3aa: CASSGEVSGRGGYTF

j_gene: TRBJ2-7
v_gene: TRBV6-1
len: 15
abundance: .
d_gene: .
CDR3nt: TGTGCCAGCAGTGAACGCAAAGGGGGTTCCTACGAGCAGTACTTC
CDR3aa: CASSERKGGSYEQYF

j_gene: TRBJ2-3
v_gene: TRBV30
len: 13
abundance: .
d_gene: .
CDR3nt: TGTGCCTGGACCATTGGGGGCACAGATACGCAGTATTTT
CDR3aa: CAWTIGGTDTQYF

j_gene: TRBJ2-2
v_gene: TRBV19
len: 13
abundance: .
d_gene: .
CDR3nt: TGTGCCAGTACCACCCCCGGGAGCGGGGAGCTGTTTTTT
CDR3aa: CASTTPGSGELFF

j_gene: TRBJ2-7
v_gene: TRBV6-5
len: 14
abundance: .
d_gene: .
CDR3nt: TGTGCCAGCAGGATCCTCCGAGTAGGTAGCGAGCAGTACTTC
CDR3aa: CASRILRVGSEQYF

j_gene: TRBJ2-1
v_gene: TRBV27
len: 15
abundance: .
d_gene: TRBD2
CDR3nt: TGTGCCAGCAGTTTACAAGGGACCGCGGGGGATGAGCAGTTCTTC
CDR3aa: CASSLQGTAGDEQFF

j_gene: TRBJ1-6
v_gene: TRBV7-2
len: 16
abundance: .
d_gene: TRBD1
CDR3nt: TGTGCCAGCAGGATAACCGGGACAGGGAATAATTCACCCCTCCACTTT
CDR3aa: CASRITGTGNNSPLHF

j_gene: TRBJ2-7
v_gene: TRBV11-2
len: 13
abundance: .
d_gene: TRBD1
CDR3nt: TGTGCCAGCAGCACTACAGGGGCGAGGGAGCAGTACTTC
CDR3aa: CASSTTGAREQYF

j_gene: TRBJ1-4
v_gene: TRBV11-3
len: 16
abundance: .
d_gene: TRBD1
CDR3nt: TGTGCCAGCAGCCGCCGGCTCCGGGACAGGGTCGAAAAACTGTTTTTT
CDR3aa: CASSRRLRDRVEKLFF

j_gene: TRBJ2-1
v_gene: TRBV4-2
len: 13
abundance: .
d_gene: .
CDR3nt: TGTGCCAGCAGCCGGACAACGTGGGATGAGCAGTTCTTC
CDR3aa: CASSRTTWDEQFF

j_gene: TRBJ2-7
v_gene: TRBV6-1
len: 14
abundance: .
d_gene: .
CDR3nt: TGTGCCAGCAGTGAAGCTTCTAACTCCTACGAGCAGTACTTC
CDR3aa: CASSEASNSYEQYF

j_gene: TRBJ1-1
v_gene: TRBV29-1
len: 13
abundance: .
d_gene: .
CDR3nt: TGCAGCGGTGGTAGGGGGTTGAACACTGAAGCTTTCTTT
CDR3aa: CSGGRGLNTEAFF

j_gene: TRBJ2-7
v_gene: TRBV7-9
len: 13
abundance: .
d_gene: TRBD1
CDR3nt: TGTGCCAGCAGCCTGGGACAGGGAGGGGAGCAGTACTTC
CDR3aa: CASSLGQGGEQYF

j_gene: TRBJ2-2
v_gene: TRBV11-3
len: 14
abundance: .
d_gene: .
CDR3nt: TGTGCCAGCAGCTCGCGTATTGGGGCCGGGGAGCTGTTTTTT
CDR3aa: CASSSRIGAGELFF

j_gene: TRBJ2-5
v_gene: TRBV19
len: 16
abundance: .
d_gene: .
CDR3nt: TGTGCCAGTAGTATAGGGAGCTTAGGGACAAGAGAGACCCAGTACTTC
CDR3aa: CASSIGSLGTRETQYF

j_gene: TRBJ2-7
v_gene: TRBV4-1
len: 14
abundance: .
d_gene: .
CDR3nt: TGCGCCAGCAGCCAAGAACCGGGCTCCTACGAGCAGTACTTC
CDR3aa: CASSQEPGSYEQYF

j_gene: TRBJ1-2
v_gene: TRBV6-5
len: 15
abundance: few
d_gene: TRBD1
CDR3nt: TGTGCCAGCAGGGGGTTTGGAGGGGGCTTGGGTGGCTACACCTTC
CDR3aa: CASRGFGGGLGGYTF

j_gene: TRBJ2-3
v_gene: TRBV2
len: 16
abundance: once
d_gene: TRBD2
CDR3nt: TGTGCCAGCAGTGAAGCGCTAGCGGGAGGGGGGGATACGCAGTATTTT
CDR3aa: CASSEALAGGGDTQYF

j_gene: TRBJ2-2
v_gene: TRBV2
len: 14
abundance: medium-sized
d_gene: TRBD2
CDR3nt: TGTGCCAGCAGATCCGGACTAGCCTCCGGGGAGCTGTTTTTT
CDR3aa: CASRSGLASGELFF

j_gene: TRBJ2-1
v_gene: TRBV5-6
len: 15
abundance: .
d_gene: TRBD2
CDR3nt: TGTGCCAGCAGCTTACTAGCGGGAGCCCACAATGAGCAGTTCTTC
CDR3aa: CASSLLAGAHNEQFF

j_gene: TRBJ1-2
v_gene: TRBV9
len: 14
abundance: .
d_gene: .
CDR3nt: TGTGCCAGCAGCCCCACTCCCTCGGGTTATGGCTACACCTTC
CDR3aa: CASSPTPSGYGYTF

j_gene: TRBJ2-5
v_gene: TRBV7-7
len: 15
abundance: .
d_gene: TRBD1
CDR3nt: TGTGCTAGCAGCTCTCGGGACAGGGGTCAAGAGACCCAGTACTTC
CDR3aa: CASSSRDRGQETQYF

j_gene: TRBJ2-7
v_gene: TRBV4-1
len: 16
abundance: .
d_gene: TRBD2
CDR3nt: TGCGCCAGCAGCCAAGCAGGACTAGCGGATCCCTACGAGCAGTACTTC
CDR3aa: CASSQAGLADPYEQYF

j_gene: TRBJ1-6
v_gene: TRBV18
len: 16
abundance: once
d_gene: .
CDR3nt: TGTGCCAGCTCACCACCGCAGGCCCCTCCCAATTCACCCCTCCACTTT
CDR3aa: CASSPPQAPPNSPLHF

j_gene: TRBJ1-2
v_gene: TRBV7-6
len: 13
abundance: .
d_gene: .
CDR3nt: TGTGCCAGCAGCTTCCGGGTGGAGTATGGCTACACCTTC
CDR3aa: CASSFRVEYGYTF

j_gene: TRBJ2-5
v_gene: TRBV11-2
len: 14
abundance: .
d_gene: .
CDR3nt: TGTGCCAGCAGCTTGGGCGGACTCCAAGAGACCCAGTACTTC
CDR3aa: CASSLGGLQETQYF

j_gene: TRBJ2-6
v_gene: TRBV5-1
len: 18
abundance: .
d_gene: TRBD2
CDR3nt: TGCGCCAGCCGCCCACGGGAGGGACACCACTCTGGGGCCAACGTCCTGACTTTC
CDR3aa: CASRPREGHHSGANVLTF

j_gene: TRBJ2-2
v_gene: TRBV28
len: 15
abundance: once
d_gene: .
CDR3nt: TGTGCCAGCGAACCCCGGGGGGCTAGCACCGGGGAGCTGTTTTTT
CDR3aa: CASEPRGASTGELFF

j_gene: TRBJ1-1
v_gene: TRBV7-9
len: 12
abundance: .
d_gene: .
CDR3nt: TGTGCCAGCAGGGGGGGCTACACTGAAGCTTTCTTT
CDR3aa: CASRGGYTEAFF

j_gene: TRBJ2-3
v_gene: TRBV9
len: 13
abundance: .
d_gene: .
CDR3nt: TGTGCCAGCAGCGTAGGGGGGGACCATACGCAGTATTTT
CDR3aa: CASSVGGDHTQYF

j_gene: TRBJ1-1
v_gene: TRBV5-1
len: 15
abundance: once
d_gene: .
CDR3nt: TGCGCCAGCAGCTATGCCTCAGGGGTAGAGACTGAAGCTTTCTTT
CDR3aa: CASSYASGVETEAFF

j_gene: TRBJ2-7
v_gene: TRBV11-3
len: 15
abundance: once
d_gene: TRBD2
CDR3nt: TGTGCCAGCAGCCCCGGGGGCGGGAGGTCTTACGAGCAGTACTTC
CDR3aa: CASSPGGGRSYEQYF